The entry that follows covers one TCR beta chain sequence. No antigen is known for it. The sample originates from a study of CD8 T cells in Susac syndrome. The CDR3 loop spans 14 amino acids. Germline V lookup: CDR1 SNHLY, CDR2 FYNNEI. Trimming stripped 0 bases from V and 5 bases from J, with 10 bases between. TCR beta sequencing covered blood CD8+ and CD4+ T cells. Diagnostic criteria defined recently for definite or probable disease were met by the Susac syndrome patients. Study results and caveats: Total CD8+ and CD8+ TEMRA repertoires contained 15 to 20 and five Susac-specific public clones, respectively. The study found that Susac CD8+ clonal expansion peaked in TEMRA cells and active patients.

RNA, at about 0.45 to 1 ug, was reverse transcribed with random hexamers. TCRdb redid the calling of the immunoSEQ multiplex PCR reads with MiXCR, one entry per CDR3 protein. Of around 53,000 distinct CDR3 sequences listed, approximately 95% are singletons. The sample comprised CD8+ T cells from PBMCs. The chain has TRBV2 and TRBJ1-2, with D tentatively TRBD1 (5 bases). The TCR was taken from a human donor with Susac syndrome. The CDR3 is CASSEARVGYGYTF. CDR3 in DNA: TGTGCCAGCAGTGAAGCCAGGGTAGGATATGGCTACACCTTC.